The entry below describes one TCR beta chain. The sample belongs to a study of blood T cell repertoires in COVID-19. The junction had 5 bases not matched to a gene; V was cut back by 0 bases and J by 10 bases. The CDR3 consists of 15 residues. Germline loops: CDR1 SGHRS, CDR2 YFSETQ. Method: immunoSEQ multiplex PCR; TCRdb's copy keeps in-frame clones and lacks some. The sample consists of 70,000 or so clones, 70% to 80% of them appearing once. The chain combines TRBV5-1 with TRBJ2-1, with 12 bases aligning to TRBD2. The clonotype was recovered from a human donor in a cohort sampled during active COVID-19. Sequencing was performed on peripheral blood. CDR3 sequence reads: CASSLAGGTSGEQFF. Written as DNA, the CDR3 is TGCGCCAGCAGCTTGGCCGGAGGGACTAGCGGGGAGCAGTTCTTC.